The clone carrying this T cell receptor beta chain was picked up many times. Its antigen is still unknown. This record belongs to a study of T cells in Graves' hyperthyroidism and ophthalmopathy. Sampled blood dates from first hyperthyroidism diagnosis, and it precedes any ophthalmopathy symptoms. A roughly 10 ml volume of fresh peripheral blood provided the PBMCs. Study-wide findings and caveats: The model identified upcoming ophthalmopathy a median roughly 6.5 months ahead of onset. Most clonotypes expanded in thyroid above 0.001 were likewise present in blood.

The CDR3 totals 12 residues. Trimming took off 3 bases at V and 2 bases at J, with 6 bases between the two ends. The V gene's germline CDR1 is SQVTM and CDR2 ANQGSEA. Researchers amplified the TCR beta CDR3 regions from RNA transcripts. First-round RT-PCR of the TCR CDR3 relied on the HTBI primer set. TCRdb re-derived calls from the multiplex PCR reads in MiXCR, one entry per CDR3 protein. The table lists 550,000 to 650,000 distinct CDR3 sequences, around 13% of them singletons. The sequenced sample consisted of blood. The V call is TRBV29-1, the J call TRBJ2-3, with D maybe TRBD1 (5 bases). This TCR derives from a woman aged 25 to 39 with Graves' hyperthyroidism that later progressed to Graves' ophthalmopathy. CDR3 nucleotide sequence: TGCAGCGTTGACAGGGACACAGATACGCAGTATTTT. Protein sequence: CSVDRDTDTQYF.